These 24 T cell receptor beta chains share one sample of origin, sequenced in a study of cytomegalovirus exposure and HLA in healthy donors. This PCR relied on a set of 60 Vbeta primers and 13 Jbeta primers. TCRdb's copy holds only in-frame clones and misses some; the assay was immunoSEQ multiplex PCR. The table has tens of thousands of clones, around 72% seen once. Specimen: PBMCs. These receptor sequences come from a woman in her 30s in good health and CMV-seropositive.

The gene calls are TRBV28 and TRBJ1-2; maybe TRBD1 (5 bases). This CDR3 spans 12 amino acids. Trimming removed 7 bases at V and 4 bases at J, with 10 bases between. Germline-derived CDR1 and CDR2 are MDHEN and SYDVKM. CDR3 DNA: TGTGCCAGCACCCAGGGTAGCTATGGCTACACCTTC. It yields the protein CASTQGSYGYTF.

The chain links TRBV11-1 to TRBJ2-3; 7 bases fit TRBD2. The length of the CDR3 is 15 residues. Unmatched junction bases numbered 5, after V lost 1 base and J lost 4 bases. In germline, CDR1 is SGHAT, CDR2 FQDESV (reference sequence). This CDR3 is CASSLEGAGADTQYF. CDR3 coding DNA: TGTGCCAGCAGCTTAGAAGGGGCGGGAGCAGATACGCAGTATTTT.

This clone was seen a handful of times. The rearrangement uses TRBV27 and TRBJ1-4; D is perhaps TRBD1 (6 bases). This CDR3 spans 16 amino acids. Germline V gene lookup returns CDR1 MNHEY and CDR2 SMNVEV (reference sequence). The germline V and J ends were trimmed by 6 bases and 8 bases, with 22 bases remaining between them. In nucleotides, the CDR3 is TGTGCCAGCAGAAATGGGGGAACAGGGCTTAAAGAAAAACTGTTTTTT. Amino acid sequence: CASRNGGTGLKEKLFF.

V gene TRBV28 combines with J gene TRBJ1-2, with TRBD1 as a possible D gene (5 bases). The CDR3 runs to 15 residues. Trimming shortened V by 7 bases and J by 4 bases, and 19 bases separated the two germline ends. Germline CDR1 MDHEN, CDR2 SYDVKM. This chain's CDR3 is CASNNPGVVGYGYTF. CDR3 sequence (DNA): TGTGCCAGCAATAATCCGGGGGTCGTTGGCTATGGCTACACCTTC.

The chain couples TRBV4-2 to TRBJ2-7; D is possibly TRBD2 (6 bases). The CDR3 consists of 13 residues. The germline gives CDR1 LGHNA, CDR2 YNFKEQ. Trimming pared 0 bases from V and 6 bases from J, leaving 9 bases between. DNA for the CDR3: TGTGCCAGCAGCCAAGATATGGGGGGCGAGCAGTACTTC. It codes for CASSQDMGGEQYF.

V and J are TRBV11-3 and TRBJ2-3, with D maybe TRBD2 (5 bases). Trimming took 1 base from V and 0 from J, leaving 11 bases between them. In germline, CDR1 is SGHNT, CDR2 YENEEA. This CDR3 is built from 16 residues. The chain's CDR3 is CASSLGYRDSTDTQYF. CDR3 in DNA: TGTGCCAGCAGCTTAGGCTACCGGGATAGCACAGATACGCAGTATTTT. Drawing the rest from reference TRBV11-3 and TRBJ2-3, the complete variable domain is EAGVVQSPRYKIIEKKQPVAFWCNPISGHNTLYWYLQNLGQGPELLIRYENEEAVDDSQLPKDRFSAERLKGVDSTLKIQPAELGDSAVYLCASSLGYRDSTDTQYFGPGTRLTVL.

The V call is TRBV4-3, the J call TRBJ1-6, with D unclear. This CDR3 has 14 amino acids. With 1 base removed from V and 11 bases from J, the gap between germline ends came to 12 bases. Germline V gene data show CDR1 as LGHNA and CDR2 as YSLEER. The CDR3, as DNA: TGCGCCAGCAGCCAAGCGGCAGAGGCGGCACCCCTCCACTTT. It specifies CASSQAAEAAPLHF.

The genes are TRBV2 and TRBJ2-3, with 10 bases aligning to TRBD2. V lost 4 bases and J lost 4; bases outside the gene matches: 8. The CDR3 is made up of 16 amino acids. Germline V gene lookup returns CDR1 SNHLY and CDR2 FYNNEI. CDR3 in amino acids: CASSGQAGGPPDTQYF. The CDR3 bases are TGTGCCAGCAGTGGTCAAGCGGGAGGGCCCCCAGATACGCAGTATTTT.

The rearrangement joins TRBV5-6 to TRBJ2-1; 12 nucleotides agree with TRBD2. V was clipped by 5 bases and J by 8 bases; unmatched bases: 8. The CDR3 length is 15 residues. Germline lookup yields CDR1 SGHDT and CDR2 YYEEEE. The CDR3 spells CASRGLAGIVDEQFF. The CDR3 bases are TGTGCCAGCAGAGGACTAGCGGGAATCGTTGATGAGCAGTTCTTC.

This chain joins TRBV10-3 and TRBJ2-1, with 10 bases aligning to TRBD2. Germline CDR1 and CDR2: ENHRY and SYGVKD. This CDR3 is built from 18 residues. V dropped 7 bases and J dropped 0; count of bases not matched to a gene: 12. The CDR3: CAINKLAGSSSSYNEQFF. In DNA form, the CDR3 reads TGTGCCATCAACAAACTAGCGGGATCCTCCAGCTCCTACAATGAGCAGTTCTTC.

This clone was seen once. The rearrangement links TRBV9 to TRBJ2-7, with 8 bases aligning to TRBD2. From germline, CDR1 is SGDLS and CDR2 YYNGEE. V shed 0 bases and J 6 bases; nucleotides not matched to a gene: 5. This CDR3 has 14 amino acids. DNA for the CDR3: TGTGCCAGCAGCGTAGCCAGCGGGAGCCGCGAGCAGTACTTC. Translated: CASSVASGSREQYF.

This chain links TRBV11-2 with TRBJ2-5, with 10 bases matching TRBD2. Germline V gene lookup returns CDR1 SGHAT and CDR2 FQNNGV. The trim removed 5 bases at V and 7 bases at J, leaving 10 bases unmatched. The CDR3 runs to 15 residues. The CDR3 coding sequence is TGTGCCAGCAGCGCTAGGAGTCTAGCGGGAGTGACCCAGTACTTC. The encoded protein is CASSARSLAGVTQYF.

This chain links TRBV5-4 with TRBJ2-7; D unresolved. This CDR3 region has 15 residues. Germline CDR1 and CDR2: SGHNT and YYREEE (reference sequence). Trimming took 0 bases from V and 6 from J, leaving 16 bases between them. CDR3 in amino acids: CASSLGAGTGGEQYF. The CDR3 DNA reads TGTGCCAGCAGCTTGGGGGCCGGCACCGGTGGCGAGCAGTACTTC.

This clone was observed at least ten times. The chain combines TRBV6-6 with TRBJ2-1; a weak D match, TRBD2 (5 bases). With 4 bases removed from V and 7 bases from J, the gap between germline ends came to 11 bases. This CDR3 has 13 residues. Germline V gene sequence: CDR1 MNHNY, CDR2 SVGAGI (reference sequence). CDR3 sequence (DNA): TGTGCCAGCAGTTCGTGGGAGCAGAATGAGCAGTTCTTC. It encodes CASSSWEQNEQFF.

The J gene is TRBJ2-1, the V gene TRBV19; perhaps TRBD2 as D (5 bases). Germline assignment: CDR1 LNHDA and CDR2 SQIVND (reference sequence). The length of the CDR3 is 15 residues. Trimming stripped 5 bases from V and 1 base from J, with 12 bases between. The CDR3 DNA reads TGTGCCAGTAGTCTTGGAGGACTTTCCTACAATGAGCAGTTCTTC. Translated, it gives CASSLGGLSYNEQFF.

V and J are TRBV9 and TRBJ2-3; maybe TRBD2 (5 bases). This CDR3 contains 15 residues. Deletions cut 0 bases from V and 2 bases from J, with 10 bases between. Germline V gene data show CDR1 as SGDLS and CDR2 as YYNGEE. The CDR3 DNA reads as TGTGCCAGCAGCGTAGCGCGGGTACCCACAGATACGCAGTATTTT. It encodes CASSVARVPTDTQYF.

This sequence joins TRBV11-1 and TRBJ1-1; D unresolved. Germline-derived CDR1 and CDR2 are SGHAT and FQDESV (reference sequence). V was cut by 2 bases and J by 11 bases, with 18 bases left in between. This CDR3 is 14 amino acids long. CDR3 DNA sequence: TGTGCCAGCAGCTTACTCGACGGCGCGGGCTTCGCTTTCTTT. Translation gives CASSLLDGAGFAFF.

The V and J genes are TRBV6-1 and TRBJ1-2; weak D call: TRBD1 (5 bases). Looked up from germline, CDR1 is MNHNS and CDR2 is SASEGT. The CDR3 runs to 14 residues. Trimming took 5 bases from V and 5 from J, leaving 15 bases between them. CDR3 DNA: TGTGCCAGCAGTTTCACAGGAGCACTATATGGCTACACCTTC. Translation gives CASSFTGALYGYTF.

The chain carries TRBV4-1 and TRBJ2-1; 11 positions agree with TRBD2. This CDR3 comprises 14 residues. The J segment lost 13 bases and the V segment lost 4 bases, leaving 9 bases of the junction unmatched. Germline lookup yields CDR1 MGHRA and CDR2 YSYEKL. The CDR3 here is CASSPVTSGSSQFF. The CDR3 coding sequence is TGCGCCAGCAGCCCCGTCACTAGCGGGAGCTCCCAGTTCTTC.

The chain uses TRBV7-3 and TRBJ2-1; 10 bases are shared with TRBD2. The trim removed 5 bases at V and 2 bases at J, leaving 15 bases unmatched. The CDR3 sequence is 19 residues long. Germline V gives CDR1 SGHTA, CDR2 FQGTGA. CDR3 nucleotide sequence: TGTGCCAGCAGCCCCTCCCCTTTACTTAGCGGGAGGACCTACAATGAGCAGTTCTTC. This gives the protein CASSPSPLLSGRTYNEQFF. Full variable domain (rest looked up from reference TRBV7-3 and TRBJ2-1): GAGVSQTPSNKVTEKGKYVELRCDPISGHTALYWYRQSLGQGPEFLIYFQGTGAADDSGLPNDRFFAVRPEGSVSTLKIQRTERGDSAVYLCASSPSPLLSGRTYNEQFFGPGTRLTVL.

The genes are TRBV4-2 and TRBJ2-3; D perhaps matches TRBD2 (6 bases). The ends were cut back, 5 bases at V and 1 base at J, with 13 bases in the middle. The CDR3 contains 15 residues. Germline V CDR1 and CDR2: LGHNA, YNFKEQ. The CDR3, as DNA: TGTGCCAGCAGCGAGGGACTTGGGGGCACAGATACGCAGTATTTT. Protein product: CASSEGLGGTDTQYF.

The chain recombines TRBV25-1 with TRBJ2-2; maybe TRBD2 (5 bases). V gave up 8 bases and J gave up 1 base, with 17 bases separating them. CDR3 length equals 16 residues. Germline CDR1 reads MGHDK; CDR2 reads SYGVNS. Here the CDR3 DNA reads TGTGCCAGCGGAGCCGAAGAGGGCGGGAACACCGGGGAGCTGTTTTTT. Amino acids: CASGAEEGGNTGELFF.

The chain uses TRBV6-5 and TRBJ2-1, with 10 bases fitting TRBD1. Germline CDR1 and CDR2: MNHEY and SVGAGI. V lost 10 bases, J lost 9 bases, and 15 bases stayed unmatched. The CDR3 is 15 amino acids. The CDR3: CATHPSRQGAGEQFF. DNA for the CDR3: TGTGCCACCCACCCGTCCAGACAGGGGGCGGGTGAGCAGTTCTTC.

The chain joins TRBV10-3 to TRBJ2-2; 8 bases align to TRBD2. The CDR3 has 15 amino acids. CDR1 and CDR2 (germline): ENHRY, SYGVKD. V shed 10 bases and J 4 bases; nucleotides not matched to a gene: 11. The CDR3 nucleotides read TGTGCCACCAAGGACGGGGGGGCAGGCACCGGGGAGCTGTTTTTT. Its protein is CATKDGGAGTGELFF.